This T cell receptor beta chain originates from a study of cytomegalovirus exposure and HLA in healthy donors. Study-level findings and limits: In an earlier analysis, about 87% or about 30%: the productive usage of most TCR beta V segments. Certain indistinguishable V segments, among them TRBV6-2 and TRBV6-3, were excluded.

The length of the CDR3 is 14 residues. Germline V gives CDR1 SNHLY, CDR2 FYNNEI. V dropped 2 bases and J dropped 3 bases, with 8 bases sitting between them. Turning to this clone: The antigen is unknown.

A multiplex PCR was run with 60 Vbeta primers and 13 Jbeta primers. Repertoires were generated with immunoSEQ multiplex PCR, while TCRdb's copy carries only in-frame clones and drops some. The sample shows around 68,000 clones, about 68% of them seen only once. The material sequenced was PBMCs. This sequence originates from a woman in her thirties in good health and CMV-seropositive. J is TRBJ1-5 and V is TRBV2; D ambiguous. CDR3 nucleotides: TGTGCCAGCAGTGAACGGAGGATCAATCAGCCCCAGCATTTT. Translating it yields CASSERRINQPQHF.